This is a list of T cell receptor beta chains from one sample in a study of PD-1 blockade in classical Hodgkin lymphoma. The repertoire was sequenced with immunoSEQ multiplex PCR; TCRdb's copy has only in-frame clones and lacks some. The sample yields over 75,000 clones, about nine tenths seen once. The sequencing here drew on peripheral blood mononuclear cells (PBMCs), taken before the fourth cycle of nivolumab. The source of these receptors is a human donor with classical Hodgkin lymphoma. CDR3s include the opening cysteine and the closing phenylalanine or tryptophan. Where a row states a size, it is once, few, many or the class of an expanded clone; other rows omit it.

TRBJ1-2,TRBV27,once,CASKTGGNYGYTF
TRBJ2-7,TRBV30,NA,CAWNPDIGKFHEQYF
TRBJ2-3,TRBV19,NA,CASRSASDTQYF
TRBJ2-3,TRBV9,NA,CASSRDRFTDTQYF
TRBJ1-1,TRBV19,NA,CASSIGHTNTEAFF
TRBJ2-3,TRBV18,NA,CASSRWTGRTDTQYF
TRBJ2-1,TRBV30,NA,CAWGTGSSYNEQFF
TRBJ1-3,TRBV21-1,NA,CASQDCGNTIYF
TRBJ1-2,TRBV7-9,NA,CASSLRSKGNDGYTF
TRBJ2-3,TRBV5-6,NA,CASSRWVAGVTDTQYF
TRBJ2-3,TRBV19,NA,CASSTKGLASDTQYF
TRBJ2-3,TRBV10-3,NA,CAISEWGQGGPDTQYF
TRBJ1-1,TRBV7-8,once,CASRPRVNTEAFF
TRBJ1-2,TRBV5-4,medium-sized,CASSAGQYGYTF
TRBJ1-3,TRBV7-9,NA,CASSDRTIYF
TRBJ1-6,TRBV9,once,CASSVEDRRSPLHF
TRBJ2-2,TRBV6-1,NA,CASSEQHTYTGELFF
TRBJ2-3,TRBV7-2,once,CASSSPPDILADTQYF
TRBJ1-5,TRBV4-1,NA,CASSLYVQGLSNQPQHF
TRBJ1-2,TRBV5-1,NA,CASSLGGADGYTF
TRBJ1-1,TRBV29-1,NA,CSVVGRTANTEAFF
TRBJ1-1,TRBV20-1,NA,CSASRNTEAFF
TRBJ2-7,TRBV4-3,NA,CASSQDEPGQGRGEQYF
TRBJ1-4,TRBV18,once,CASSPQGPNEKLFF
TRBJ1-6,TRBV6-5,NA,CASRSGRLVSPLHF
TRBJ1-4,TRBV28,once,CATRQSADEKLFF
TRBJ2-1,TRBV5-4,once,CASGLAGGHNEQFF
TRBJ1-4,TRBV29-1,NA,CSAEGPNEKLFF
TRBJ2-1,TRBV2,NA,CASSGFGTGSYNEQFF
TRBJ1-1,TRBV15,NA,CATSIIDGTEAFF
TRBJ1-5,TRBV7-9,NA,CASSPGQGETTDQPQHF
TRBJ1-4,TRBV5-4,NA,CASSLDRGGEKLFF
TRBJ1-1,TRBV11-3,NA,CASSLFGRSNTEAFF
TRBJ2-6,TRBV5-7,NA,CASSFTQGWSGANVLTF
TRBJ2-2,TRBV5-1,once,CASSLALAGGTGELFF
TRBJ2-3,TRBV7-9,NA,CASSLTSRGDTQYF
TRBJ2-7,TRBV7-9,NA,CASSFPRGYEQYF
TRBJ1-5,TRBV27,few,CASSLGSRGLDQPQHF
TRBJ1-1,TRBV7-9,few,CASSLAGGVNTEAFF
TRBJ2-7,TRBV18,NA,CASSPAADRSYEQYF
TRBJ1-2,TRBV9,NA,CASSVEDWTIGYTF
TRBJ2-7,TRBV7-2,NA,CASSSRAGTGYEQYF
TRBJ1-2,TRBV11-2,NA,CASSLVVGGYTF
TRBJ2-1,TRBV11-3,NA,CASSPGGRGLWYEQFF
TRBJ1-2,TRBV27,NA,CASKGDRGHPNYGYTF
TRBJ2-3,TRBV4-2,NA,CASSQQLRDRGGDTQYF
TRBJ1-6,TRBV2,few,CASSDSRAESSYNSPLHF
TRBJ1-1,TRBV19,NA,CASSPVVTGVLEAFF
TRBJ2-3,TRBV6-5,NA,CASSYPVPDTQYF
TRBJ1-1,TRBV6-5,NA,CASRQGQGGTEAFF
TRBJ2-5,TRBV5-4,NA,CASSLGNRLAGGKETQYF
TRBJ2-1,TRBV4-2,once,CASSQTIAGPEQFF
TRBJ2-1,TRBV28,NA,CASGGSYNEQFF
TRBJ1-2,TRBV6-6,few,CASREDRGYGYTF
TRBJ1-6,TRBV4-3,NA,CASSQEGDIKVPLHF